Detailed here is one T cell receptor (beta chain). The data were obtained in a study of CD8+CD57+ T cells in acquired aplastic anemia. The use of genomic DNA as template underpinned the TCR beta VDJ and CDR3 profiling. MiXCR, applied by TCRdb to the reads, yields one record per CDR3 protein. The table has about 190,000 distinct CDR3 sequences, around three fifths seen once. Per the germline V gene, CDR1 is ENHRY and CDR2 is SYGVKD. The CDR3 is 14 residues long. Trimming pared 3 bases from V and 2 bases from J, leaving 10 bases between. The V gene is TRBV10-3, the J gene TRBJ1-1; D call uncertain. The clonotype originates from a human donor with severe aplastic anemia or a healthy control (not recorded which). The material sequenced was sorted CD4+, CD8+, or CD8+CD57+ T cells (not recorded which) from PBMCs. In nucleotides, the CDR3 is TGTGCCATCAGTGACCCGACGGCCAACACTGAAGCTTTCTTT. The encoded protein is CAISDPTANTEAFF.